Listed here are 8 T cell receptor beta chains from one sample, sequenced in a study of T cells in Graves' hyperthyroidism and ophthalmopathy. The CDR3 regions of TCR beta were amplified from RNA transcripts. The primer set for the first-round RT-PCR of the TCR CDR3 was HTBI. TCRdb passed the multiplex PCR reads through MiXCR, listing each CDR3 protein once. In the table there are approximately 150,000 distinct CDR3 sequences, roughly 9.4% of which are singletons. The sample consisted of blood. These receptors all stem from a young woman with Graves' hyperthyroidism that later progressed to Graves' ophthalmopathy.

This clonotype was seen more than once but under ten times. A clone one base away is much larger, so this may be a read error. The chain uses TRBV6-5 and TRBJ1-2; D perhaps matches TRBD1 (5 bases). V was clipped by 0 bases and J by 0 bases, with 5 bases between them. The germline V gene encodes CDR1 MNHEY and CDR2 SVGAGI. The CDR3 length is 14 residues. DNA of the CDR3: TGTGCCAGCAGTTACTCGACAGCTAACTATGGCTACACCTTC. It yields the protein CASSYSTANYGYTF.

Many counts were recorded for this clonotype. Here the CDR3 DNA reads TGTGCCAGCAGCCGCGCCACTCAGGGGGGGAACACTGAAGCTTTCTTT. This translates into CASSRATQGGNTEAFF. The genes are TRBV3-1 and TRBJ1-1, with 7 bases matching TRBD1. The junction had 9 bases not matched to a gene; V was cut back by 4 bases and J by 1 base. This CDR3 spans 16 amino acids. CDR1 is LGHDT, CDR2 YNNKEL, per germline (reference sequence). The variable domain in full, with the rest retrieved from reference TRBV3-1 and TRBJ1-1, is DTAVSQTPKYLVTQMGNDKSIKCEQNLGHDTMYWYKQDSKKFLKIMFSYNNKELIINETVPNRFSPKSPDKAHLNLHINSLELGDSAVYFCASSRATQGGNTEAFFGQGTRLTVV.

This clonotype has more than one count but fewer than ten. A much larger clonotype is one base distant, so this may be a read error. The chain carries TRBV6-5 and TRBJ1-2; D is perhaps TRBD1 (6 bases). V shed 4 bases and J shed 0 bases, with 15 bases lying between them. CDR3 length: 16 residues. Germline loops: CDR1 MNHEY, CDR2 SVGAGI. In DNA, the CDR3 is TGTGCCAGCAGTTGCTCTCAGGGGCGAGCTAACTATGGCTACACCTTC. It translates to CASSCSQGRANYGYTF.

Ten or more counts support this clonotype. V gene TRBV14 combines with J gene TRBJ2-7; the match to TRBD2 covers 8 bases. The germline V gene has CDR1 SGHDN and CDR2 FVKESK. The trim removed 0 bases at V and 6 bases at J, leaving 16 bases unmatched. The CDR3 is 18 residues long. DNA of the CDR3: TGTGCCAGCAGCCAAGATAGGAGTAGCGGGACTGCCGCGCGCGAGCAGTACTTC. This encodes CASSQDRSSGTAAREQYF.

The V and J genes are TRBV20-1 and TRBJ2-5; 8 bases agree with TRBD2. Germline V CDR1 and CDR2: DFQATT, SNEGSKA (reference sequence). The CDR3 sequence is 14 residues long. J gave up 2 bases and V 3 bases, and 5 bases lay outside the gene matches. CDR3 in amino acids: CSASGLAKQETQYF. CDR3 DNA sequence: TGCAGTGCTAGCGGACTAGCCAAACAAGAGACCCAGTACTTC.

Ten or more counts support this clonotype. CDR3 nucleotides: TGCGCCAGCAGCTTGGAGGCAGGGATTCGGCCCCAGCATTTT. Amino acid sequence: CASSLEAGIRPQHF. The chain employs TRBV5-1 and TRBJ1-5; a possible D gene is TRBD1 (5 bases). Trimming took off 0 bases at V and 9 bases at J, with 13 bases between the two ends. Germline CDR1 reads SGHRS; CDR2 reads YFSETQ. This CDR3 has 14 amino acids.

This clonotype was detected many times. The V and J genes are TRBV11-1 and TRBJ2-3, with D hard to call. Trimming left V 0 bases short and J 2 bases short, with 3 bases between. The CDR3 sequence is 13 residues long. The germline V gene has CDR1 SGHAT and CDR2 FQDESV (reference sequence). CDR3 in amino acids: CASSLAPTDTQYF. CDR3 DNA sequence: TGTGCCAGCAGCTTAGCCCCCACAGATACGCAGTATTTT.

This clonotype has ten or more counts. The chain is built from TRBV5-6 and TRBJ1-2, with TRBD1 matching 7 bases. The V gene's germline CDR1 is SGHDT and CDR2 YYEEEE. The trim removed 0 bases at V and 8 bases at J, leaving 7 bases unmatched. This CDR3 is 14 amino acids long. This CDR3 reads CASSLEDRASGYTF. The CDR3 nucleotides are TGTGCCAGCAGCTTGGAAGACAGGGCTAGCGGCTACACCTTC.